These T cell receptor beta chains were read from a single sample in a study of T cells in Graves' hyperthyroidism and ophthalmopathy. TCRdb reanalysed the multiplex PCR reads using MiXCR and keeps one entry per CDR3 protein. There are nearly 250,000 distinct CDR3 sequences in the sample; roughly 15% occur only once, and around 30% lies in the top ten. The sequenced sample consisted of blood. The receptors stem from a woman younger than 35 with Graves' ophthalmopathy. Each CDR3 is given with its conserved first and last residue. The order of the fields is V gene, J gene, clone size, D gene, CDR3 DNA, CDR3 protein. The D gene is left open where the match is weak. Expanded clones get a size class; other rows say once, few or many, or leave the size out.

TRBV28	TRBJ1-2	once	TRBD1	TGTGCCAGCAGGACCGGGACAGGGATTGGGGGCTACACCTTC	CASRTGTGIGGYTF
TRBV12-5	TRBJ2-1	-	TRBD1	TGTGCTAGTGGTACCGACAGGGGGCAGGGCAATGAGCAGTTCTTC	CASGTDRGQGNEQFF
TRBV4-2	TRBJ2-7	-	-	TGTGCCAGCAGCCAAGATTGGGGTAGAGCCTACGAGCAGTACTTC	CASSQDWGRAYEQYF
TRBV28	TRBJ2-7	many	TRBD2	TGTGCCAGCAGGCCCACTAGCGGGAGTAATTACGAGCAGTACTTC	CASRPTSGSNYEQYF
TRBV20-1	TRBJ1-2	many	-	TGCAGAGCCGCCCAGGCGAGCTATGGCTACACCTTC	CRAAQASYGYTF
TRBV30	TRBJ2-1	few	-	TGTGCCTGGAAAATCATGTTAGCTACGGGGGAGCAGTTCTTC	CAWKIMLATGEQFF
TRBV20-1	TRBJ2-7	many	-	TGCAGTGCTAGACCCCTAGTAACCCCGGAGAGGCGTTTCACCTACGAGCAGTACTTC	CSARPLVTPERRFTYEQYF
TRBV28	TRBJ1-6	many	-	TGTGCCAGCAGCGACAAGAGCTCCTATAATTCACCCCTCCACTTT	CASSDKSSYNSPLHF
TRBV30	TRBJ1-5	many	-	TGTGCCTGGAGTGTACAGGGTAATCAGCCCCAGCATTTT	CAWSVQGNQPQHF
TRBV9	TRBJ2-2	many	-	TGTGCCAGCAGCGTATATCTGCAGAACACCGGGGAGCTGTTTTTT	CASSVYLQNTGELFF
TRBV13	TRBJ2-7	many	TRBD2	TGTGCCAGCAGCCAACGGGGACTAGCGGGAGTGGGTTCCTACGAGCAGTACTTC	CASSQRGLAGVGSYEQYF
TRBV2	TRBJ1-6	many	TRBD1	TGTGCCAGCAGTGAAGAGGGGGCACCCTATTCACCCCTCCACTTT	CASSEEGAPYSPLHF
TRBV2	TRBJ2-1	-	TRBD2	TGTGCCGCCCCGAGCACTGACGGGGGGACCAATGAGCAGTTCTTC	CAAPSTDGGTNEQFF
TRBV27	TRBJ1-5	many	TRBD1	TGTGCCAGCAGTTTATGGGGACAGGGGATATATAGCAATCAGCCCCAGCATTTT	CASSLWGQGIYSNQPQHF
TRBV4-3	TRBJ2-3	many	-	TGCGCCAGCAGCCAAGCCAGCGGGTACACAGATACGCAGTATTTT	CASSQASGYTDTQYF
TRBV9	TRBJ2-3	many	TRBD1	TGTGCCAGCAGCGTAGCTGGGTGGGGACAGGGGCCCCTAGCAGATACGCAGTATTTT	CASSVAGWGQGPLADTQYF
TRBV7-2	TRBJ1-1	many	TRBD1	TGTGCCAGCAGCGGGAGGGACAGAAGTAACACTGAAGCTTTCTTT	CASSGRDRSNTEAFF